The source of this T cell receptor beta chain is a study of blood T cell repertoires in COVID-19. The CDR3 sequence is 13 residues long. V lost 6 bases, J lost 4 bases, and 2 bases stayed unmatched. Enrolment of Seattle patients took place during active infection, and they were followed longitudinally. Repertoires were generated with immunoSEQ multiplex PCR, while TCRdb's copy carries only in-frame clones and drops some. This sample has around 28,000 clones; 70% to 90% occur once, and the top ten carry less than 35%. The V call is TRBV12-3 or TRBV12-4, the J call TRBJ1-5, with 8 bases fitting TRBD1. This receptor was obtained from a woman older than 75 with COVID-19, enrolled during active disease. The sample was peripheral blood. CDR3 protein: CASRGQENQPQHF. As DNA, the CDR3 is TGTGCCAGCAGGGGACAGGAGAATCAGCCCCAGCATTTT.